This entry features one T cell receptor beta chain sequence. This record comes from a study of shared clonotypes between healthy human individuals. Sequenced by immunoSEQ multiplex PCR; TCRdb stores in-frame clones only, minus some. Counted here are under 1,100,000 clones, 75% to 80% occurring once; the ten biggest clones make up roughly 0.55%. The receptor comes from a man between 18 and 29 years old in good health. Some clones in this sample may be carry-over from other donors' samples. The sample was memory CD4+ T cells from PBMCs. Subset indicated: CD45RA-negative fraction.

The CDR3 here is CASSLVGGYPQHF. The DNA for the CDR3 is TGCGCCAGCAGCTTGGTAGGGGGTTATCCCCAGCATTTT. This chain links TRBV5-1 with TRBJ1-5; a weak D match, TRBD1 (6 bases). In germline, CDR1 is SGHRS, CDR2 YFSETQ. This CDR3 spans 13 amino acids. The V gene lost 0 bases and the J gene lost 10 bases, with 11 bases spanning the gap.